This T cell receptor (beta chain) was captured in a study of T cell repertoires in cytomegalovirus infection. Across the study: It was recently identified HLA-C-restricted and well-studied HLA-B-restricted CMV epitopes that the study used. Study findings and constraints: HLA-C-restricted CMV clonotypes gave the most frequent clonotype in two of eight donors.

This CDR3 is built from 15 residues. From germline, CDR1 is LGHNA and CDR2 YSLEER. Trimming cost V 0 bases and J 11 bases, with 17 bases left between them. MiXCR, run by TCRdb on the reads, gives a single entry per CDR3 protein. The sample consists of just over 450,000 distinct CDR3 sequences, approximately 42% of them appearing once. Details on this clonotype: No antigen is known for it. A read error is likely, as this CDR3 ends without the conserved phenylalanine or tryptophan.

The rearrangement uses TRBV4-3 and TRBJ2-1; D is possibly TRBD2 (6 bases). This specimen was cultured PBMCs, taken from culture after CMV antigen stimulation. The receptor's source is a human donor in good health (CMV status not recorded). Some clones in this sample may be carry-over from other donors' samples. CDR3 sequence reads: CASSQESRDLGQQFL. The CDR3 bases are TGCGCCAGCAGCCAAGAATCACGGGACTTAGGGCAGCAGTTCTTA.